This T cell receptor (beta chain) is from a study of response to subunit inactivated influenza vaccine. This clonotype was observed a handful of times. TCRdb fed the RT-PCR reads into MiXCR, producing one record per CDR3 protein. There are approximately 700,000 distinct CDR3 sequences in the sample; around 14% occur only once, and more than 9% lies in the top ten. Germline loops: CDR1 LGHDT, CDR2 YNNKEL (reference sequence). This CDR3 spans 15 amino acids. The V segment lost 2 bases and the J segment 0 bases; nucleotides outside the gene matches: 4. This receptor was identified in a man aged 45 to 65 who received an inactivated influenza vaccine. V and J are TRBV3-1 and TRBJ2-7, with 7 bases fitting TRBD2. Material: PBMCs from blood, obtained roughly 13 days after vaccination. The CDR3, as DNA: TGTGCCAGCAGCCAACGGGGGGATAGCTCCTACGAGCAGTACTTC. Its translation: CASSQRGDSSYEQYF.